The sequence of this T cell receptor (beta chain) was determined in a study of shared clonotypes between healthy human individuals. Regarding the study as a whole: In general, naive subsets displayed greater estimated richness than memory subsets did.

Here immunoSEQ multiplex PCR was the method, and the copy in TCRdb shows in-frame clones only, minus some. The sample includes roughly 650,000 clones, almost 97% of them seen just once. About this clone: What it binds is not known. Other DNA sequences of this sample code for an identical CDR3.

Germline values: CDR1 SGHVS, CDR2 FQNEAQ. There are 14 residues in the CDR3. V lost 2 bases and J lost 6, with 10 bases in between. This clonotype was obtained from a woman aged 25 to 39 in good health. This chain connects TRBV7-8 to TRBJ2-2; D unclear. The sequenced material came from naive CD4+ T cells sorted from blood. Specified subset: CD45RA+ positively selected. This CDR3 reads CASSLRGLAGELFF. CDR3 in DNA: TGTGCCAGCAGCTTACGAGGTCTCGCCGGGGAGCTGTTTTTT.